One sample yielded the 8 T cell receptor beta chains listed below, sequenced in a study of vaccination and CD4 T cells after COVID-19. Antigens of these TCRs are unknown. The study sequenced cultured CD4+ T cell DNA using the Oncomine TCR Beta short-read assay. From the PCR reads, TCRdb called clonotypes with MiXCR, one entry per CDR3 protein. The sample records roughly 16,000 distinct CDR3 sequences, 40% to 55% being singletons. Treatment denoted: approximately nine-day PBMC culture with coronavirus spike peptide pools or control peptides (ViraFEST assay). Specimen: CD4+ T cells from blood, cultured in vitro. Receptor source: a human donor who had recovered from COVID-19.

The chain links TRBV11-3 to TRBJ2-3; 13 bases are shared with TRBD2. Germline-derived CDR1 and CDR2 are SGHNT and YENEEA. This CDR3 comprises 17 residues. V lost 5 bases, J lost 0 bases, and 5 bases stayed unmatched. The CDR3 is CASSRTSGGTSTDTQYF. In nucleotides, the CDR3 is TGTGCCAGCAGCCGGACTAGCGGGGGTACTAGCACAGATACGCAGTATTTT. Full variable domain (outside the CDR3, taken from reference TRBV11-3 and TRBJ2-3): EAGVVQSPRYKIIEKKQPVAFWCNPISGHNTLYWYLQNLGQGPELLIRYENEEAVDDSQLPKDRFSAERLKGVDSTLKIQPAELGDSAVYLCASSRTSGGTSTDTQYFGPGTRLTVL.

The chain has TRBV27 and TRBJ1-4, with 7 bases fitting TRBD1. In germline, CDR1 is MNHEY, CDR2 SMNVEV (reference sequence). The CDR3 spans 15 residues. V shed 7 bases and J 5 bases; nucleotides not matched to a gene: 10. The CDR3 loop reads CASTGGGRGNEKLFF. The CDR3 bases are TGTGCCAGCACCGGGGGGGGCAGGGGGAATGAAAAACTGTTTTTT.

The sample holds a few counts of this clonotype. This chain uses TRBV7-3 with TRBJ1-1; D perhaps matches TRBD1 (5 bases). The ends were cut back, 1 base at V and 4 bases at J, with 16 bases in the middle. The CDR3 is 16 amino acids. Looked up from germline, CDR1 is SGHTA and CDR2 is FQGTGA. The CDR3 DNA sequence: TGTGCCAGCAGCTTAATGGAGTCAATAGGGACCACTGAAGCTTTCTTT. Protein product: CASSLMESIGTTEAFF.

The chain has TRBV29-1 and TRBJ1-1; D gene ambiguous. V was shortened by 7 bases and J by 2 bases, with 14 bases between the two germline ends. Germline V gives CDR1 SQVTM, CDR2 ANQGSEA. The CDR3 spans 13 residues. The CDR3 here is CSARPHQNTEAFF. CDR3 bases: TGCAGCGCGAGACCACACCAAAACACTGAAGCTTTCTTT.

V is TRBV30 and J is TRBJ2-3; D might be TRBD1 (6 bases). The V gene lost 2 bases and the J gene lost 0 bases, with 9 bases spanning the gap. CDR1 is GTSNPN, CDR2 SVGIG, per germline (reference sequence). The length of the CDR3 is 14 residues. In nucleotides, the CDR3 is TGTGCCTGGAGTCCAGGGGTGAGCACAGATACGCAGTATTTT. Protein sequence: CAWSPGVSTDTQYF.

V gene TRBV29-1 combines with J gene TRBJ1-5, with D uncertain. The CDR3 runs 15 residues. Germline values: CDR1 SQVTM, CDR2 ANQGSEA. V was clipped by 4 bases and J by 2 bases, with 15 bases between them. CDR3 region: CSVADGFLGNQPQHF. In nucleotides, the CDR3 is TGCAGCGTTGCGGACGGTTTTCTCGGCAATCAGCCCCAGCATTTT. The full variable domain, with the rest looked up from reference TRBV29-1 and TRBJ1-5, is SAVISQKPSRDICQRGTSLTIQCQVDSQVTMMFWYRQQPGQSLTLIATANQGSEATYESGFVIDKFPISRPNLTFSTLTVSNMSPEDSSIYLCSVADGFLGNQPQHFGDGTRLSIL.

V gene TRBV10-3 combines with J gene TRBJ2-6; 8 bases fit TRBD2. Per the germline V gene, CDR1 is ENHRY and CDR2 is SYGVKD. There are 17 residues in the CDR3. J gave up 1 base and V 5 bases, and 7 bases lay outside the gene matches. CDR3 sequence (DNA): TGTGCCATCAGTCTCGGGGGGGCCGCGTCTGGGGCCAACGTCCTGACTTTC. It translates to CAISLGGAASGANVLTF.

This clonotype was seen more than once but under ten times. V usage is TRBV7-9 and J usage is TRBJ1-1; 12 bases fit TRBD1. Germline assignment: CDR1 SEHNR and CDR2 FQNEAQ (reference sequence). This CDR3 has 14 amino acids. The V and J ends lost 6 bases and 4 bases, in that order; junction bases with no gene match: 3. The DNA of the CDR3 is TGTGCCAGCAGGGGACAGGGGGCCGGCACTGAAGCTTTCTTT. Its translation is CASRGQGAGTEAFF. The full variable domain, its missing parts supplied by reference TRBV7-9 and TRBJ1-1, is DTGVSQNPRHKITKRGQNVTFRCDPISEHNRLYWYRQTLGQGPEFLTYFQNEAQLEKSRLLSDRFSAERPKGSFSTLEIQRTEQGDSAMYLCASRGQGAGTEAFFGQGTRLTVV.